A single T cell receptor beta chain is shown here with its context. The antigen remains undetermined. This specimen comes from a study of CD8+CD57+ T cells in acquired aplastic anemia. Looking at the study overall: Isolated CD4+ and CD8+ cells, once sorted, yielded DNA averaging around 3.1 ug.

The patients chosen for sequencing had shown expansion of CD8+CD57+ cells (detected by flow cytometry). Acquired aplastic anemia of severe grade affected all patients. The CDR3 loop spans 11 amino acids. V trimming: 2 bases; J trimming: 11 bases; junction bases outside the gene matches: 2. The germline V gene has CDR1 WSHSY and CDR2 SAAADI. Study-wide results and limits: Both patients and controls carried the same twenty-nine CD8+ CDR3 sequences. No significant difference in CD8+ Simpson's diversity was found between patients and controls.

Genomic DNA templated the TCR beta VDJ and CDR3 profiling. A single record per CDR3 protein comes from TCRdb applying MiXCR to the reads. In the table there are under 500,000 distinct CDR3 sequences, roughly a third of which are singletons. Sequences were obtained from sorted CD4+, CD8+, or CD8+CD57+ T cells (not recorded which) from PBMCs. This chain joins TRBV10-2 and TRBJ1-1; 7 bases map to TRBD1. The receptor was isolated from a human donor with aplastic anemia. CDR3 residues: CASSETGDAFF. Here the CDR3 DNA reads TGCGCCAGCAGTGAGACAGGGGATGCTTTCTTT.